This TCR beta chain was recovered during a study of blood T cell repertoires in COVID-19. Turning to the study itself: Sources were T cells, B-cell-depleted T cells, or PBMCs; the material itself was cDNA or gDNA.

Study processing details: Estimation of nucleated cell counts relied on the amplification of reference gene primers. This table comes from immunoSEQ multiplex PCR, and its TCRdb copy is limited to in-frame clones, with some not included. The DNA was the basis for D and trimming; V, J and clone size are from that table. The sample contains approximately 300,000 clones, roughly 90% of which appear only once. The CDR3 length is 15 residues. Looked up from germline, CDR1 is MNHEY and CDR2 is SVGAGI. The V segment lost 3 bases and the J segment 1 base; nucleotides outside the gene matches: 5. The receptor's source is a young man with acute or convalescent COVID-19. The chain joins TRBV6-5 to TRBJ2-7, with 8 bases identical to TRBD1. Material for sequencing was peripheral blood. The CDR3 nucleotides are TGTGCCAGCAGTTATCAGGGGGCCCATTCCTACGAGCAGTACTTC. Translating it yields CASSYQGAHSYEQYF.